Presented here are 9 T cell receptor beta chains from one specimen sequenced in a study of read filtering for tumor transcriptome and immune sequencing. The library was built from 400 ng RNA with molecular barcoded adaptors for alpha/delta and beta/gamma chains. TCRdb used MiXCR to reprocess the reads, holding one entry per CDR3 protein. This repertoire shows approximately 45,000 distinct CDR3 sequences, around 19% found once; its top ten account for 30% to 45%. The sequencing input was a population of CD138-negative cells sorted from bone marrow. The source of these receptors is a donor at least 40 years old with multiple myeloma.

The chain's CDR3 is CASSTRRHRPNTEAFF. The CDR3, as DNA: TGTGCCAGCAGTACCCGGAGACACAGACCGAACACTGAAGCTTTCTTT. This chain links TRBV12-3 or TRBV12-4 with TRBJ1-1; D remains unclear. The CDR3 spans 16 residues. Trimming stripped 5 bases from V and 1 base from J, with 17 bases between.

This clonotype was seen ten or more times. This rearrangement joins TRBV20-1 to TRBJ2-1, with 10 bases that match TRBD1. V shed 6 bases and J 7 bases; nucleotides not matched to a gene: 6. This CDR3 spans 13 amino acids. The germline V gene encodes CDR1 DFQATT and CDR2 SNEGSKA (reference sequence). For the CDR3, the DNA is TGCAGTGCGCCGGGACAGGGGTTTAATGAGCAGTTCTTC. Translating gives CSAPGQGFNEQFF.

At least ten counts were recorded for this clonotype. V and J are TRBV11-2 and TRBJ2-1; the D gene could be TRBD1 or TRBD2 (5 bases each). Germline V gives CDR1 SGHAT, CDR2 FQNNGV. The CDR3 sequence is 13 residues long. The V end lost 8 bases, the J end lost 2 bases, and 10 bases lay between the germline ends. The CDR3 loop reads CASGTGTYNEQFF. The CDR3 nucleotides are TGTGCCAGCGGGACGGGTACCTACAATGAGCAGTTCTTC. The variable domain in full, completed from reference TRBV11-2 and TRBJ2-1, reads EAGVAQSPRYKIIEKRQSVAFWCNPISGHATLYWYQQILGQGPKLLIQFQNNGVVDDSQLPKDRFSAERLKGVDSTLKIQPAKLEDSAVYLCASGTGTYNEQFFGPGTRLTVL.

This clonotype was detected many times. The gene calls are TRBV14 and TRBJ2-2, with 14 bases aligning to TRBD2. Germline V gene data show CDR1 as SGHDN and CDR2 as FVKESK. The CDR3 contains 18 residues. The V segment lost 4 bases and the J segment 4 bases; nucleotides outside the gene matches: 8. CDR3 amino acids: CASSPRLAGGPVTGELFF. The CDR3 bases are TGTGCCAGCAGCCCCCGACTAGCGGGAGGGCCAGTCACCGGGGAGCTGTTTTTT.

The count of this clonotype is one. At one boundary the junction diverges from the germline segment, which might be a read error. The chain carries TRBV20-1 and TRBJ2-3; 8 bases fit TRBD1. Germline values: CDR1 DFQATT, CDR2 SNEGSKA (reference sequence). The CDR3 is 18 amino acids. CDR3 region: CSAPPGQGPFLGTDTQCF. The CDR3 DNA sequence: TGCAGTGCTCCCCCAGGACAGGGTCCCTTCCTTGGCACAGATACGCAGTGTTTT.

There are many counts of this clonotype. The chain carries TRBV11-2 and TRBJ2-1, with a weak D call TRBD1 (6 bases). This CDR3 is 15 amino acids long. V lost 5 bases and J lost 1, with 12 bases in between. Germline values: CDR1 SGHAT, CDR2 FQNNGV. The CDR3: CASSVQGASYNEQFF. In DNA, the CDR3 is TGTGCCAGCAGCGTACAGGGTGCTTCCTACAATGAGCAGTTCTTC.

This clonotype was seen repeatedly, ten times or more. The rearrangement joins TRBV4-1 to TRBJ2-7; no definite D call. CDR1 and CDR2 from the germline V gene are MGHRA and YSYEKL. The CDR3 is made up of 12 amino acids. V lost 2 bases and J 11 bases, leaving 13 bases between the germline ends. CDR3 nucleotide sequence: TGCGCCAGCAGCCAAAGTTTGGGCCCTGAGTACTTC. This translates into CASSQSLGPEYF.

This clonotype was detected only once. The junction departs from germline at one end; a sequencing error may be responsible. The chain carries TRBV19 and TRBJ2-7; 10 bases match TRBD2. This CDR3 has 15 residues. Germline V CDR1 and CDR2: LNHDA, SQIVND (reference sequence). CDR3 region: CASSMGLAGEVEQYF. CDR3 nucleotide sequence: TGTGCTAGTAGTATGGGCCTAGCGGGAGAAGTCGAGCAGTACTTC.

This clonotype was counted ten times or more. The chain is built from TRBV29-1 and TRBJ2-2, with 8 bases aligning to TRBD2. The ends lost 2 bases at V and 3 bases at J; junction bases unmatched: 11. Per germline, CDR1 SQVTM and CDR2 ANQGSEA. There are 17 residues in the CDR3. In DNA form, the CDR3 reads TGCAGCGTTGAAAACCCGAAAAGCGGGAGCGACACCGGGGAGCTGTTTTTT. Protein sequence: CSVENPKSGSDTGELFF.